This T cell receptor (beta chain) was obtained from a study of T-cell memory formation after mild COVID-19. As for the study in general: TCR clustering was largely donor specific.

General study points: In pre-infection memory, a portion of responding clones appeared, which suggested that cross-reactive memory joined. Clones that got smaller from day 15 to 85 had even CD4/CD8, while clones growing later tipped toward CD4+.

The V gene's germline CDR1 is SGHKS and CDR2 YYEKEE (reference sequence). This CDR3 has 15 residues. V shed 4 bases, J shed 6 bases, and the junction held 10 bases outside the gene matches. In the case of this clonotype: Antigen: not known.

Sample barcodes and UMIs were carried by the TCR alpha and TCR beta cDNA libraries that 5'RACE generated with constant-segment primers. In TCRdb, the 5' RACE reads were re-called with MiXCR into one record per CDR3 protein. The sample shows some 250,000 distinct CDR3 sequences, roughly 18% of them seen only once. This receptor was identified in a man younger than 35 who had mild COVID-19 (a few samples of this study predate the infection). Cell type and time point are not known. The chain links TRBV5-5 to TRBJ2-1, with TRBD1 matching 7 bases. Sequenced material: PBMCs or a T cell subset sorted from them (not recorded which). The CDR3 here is CASSRGTDYFNEQFF. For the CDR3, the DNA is TGTGCCAGCAGCCGAGGGACAGACTATTTCAATGAGCAGTTCTTC.